Listed below are T cell receptor beta chains from one sample, sequenced in a study of T cell responses to AZD1222 COVID-19 vaccine. This table comes from immunoSEQ multiplex PCR, and its TCRdb copy is limited to in-frame clones, with some not included. The data show around 130,000 clones, 85% to 90% seen once. This specimen was peripheral blood, taken on day 0 of AZD1222 vaccination. The receptors were sampled from an adult in good health. Each CDR3 is given with its conserved first and last residue. Fields, in order: D gene, J gene, clone size, V gene, CDR3 protein, CDR3 DNA. D genes are given only for firm matches. Not every row has a clone size; where given, it reads once, few, many or a size class.

D: .; J: TRBJ2-3; size: .; V: TRBV27; CDR3: CASRWGVDTQYF; DNA: TGTGCCAGCCGATGGGGAGTCGATACGCAGTATTTT
D: .; J: TRBJ2-4; size: .; V: TRBV6-2/TRBV6-3; CDR3: CASSPAWDLAKNIQYF; DNA: TGTGCCAGCAGTCCCGCCTGGGATCTAGCCAAAAACATTCAGTACTTC
D: .; J: TRBJ2-2; size: .; V: TRBV7-3; CDR3: CASSSRGESTGELFF; DNA: TGTGCCAGCAGCTCAAGGGGGGAGAGCACCGGGGAGCTGTTTTTT
D: .; J: TRBJ1-2; size: .; V: TRBV2; CDR3: CASRARGGADYGYTF; DNA: TGTGCCAGCAGGGCCAGAGGGGGGGCGGACTATGGCTACACCTTC
D: .; J: TRBJ1-4; size: .; V: TRBV15; CDR3: CATSREATVTGEKLFF; DNA: TGTGCCACCAGCAGAGAGGCTACAGTTACCGGTGAAAAACTGTTTTTT
D: .; J: TRBJ1-1; size: .; V: TRBV19; CDR3: CASSISPGEGLAEAFF; DNA: TGTGCCAGTAGTATCAGCCCAGGGGAGGGGTTAGCTGAAGCTTTCTTT
D: .; J: TRBJ1-4; size: few; V: TRBV7-9; CDR3: CASSSGLFEKLFF; DNA: TGTGCCAGCAGCTCAGGACTGTTCGAAAAACTGTTTTTT
D: TRBD1; J: TRBJ2-7; size: .; V: TRBV7-2; CDR3: CASSLGLLGTGSYEQYF; DNA: TGTGCCAGCAGCTTAGGGCTTTTGGGGACAGGGAGCTACGAGCAGTACTTC
D: .; J: TRBJ1-1; size: .; V: TRBV9; CDR3: CASSTLPHGNTEAFF; DNA: TGTGCCAGCAGCACACTCCCTCACGGGAACACTGAAGCTTTCTTT
D: .; J: TRBJ1-1; size: .; V: TRBV5-5; CDR3: CASSLTLGAVTEAFF; DNA: TGTGCCAGCAGCCTGACCTTGGGGGCAGTCACTGAAGCTTTCTTT
D: TRBD1; J: TRBJ1-2; size: .; V: TRBV11-2; CDR3: CASSLDSGTGPYGYTF; DNA: TGTGCCAGCAGCTTAGATTCCGGGACAGGGCCTTATGGCTACACCTTC
D: .; J: TRBJ1-1; size: once; V: TRBV9; CDR3: CASSVSGVDTEAFF; DNA: TGTGCCAGCAGCGTGTCAGGGGTGGACACTGAAGCTTTCTTT
D: .; J: TRBJ1-1; size: .; V: TRBV6-5; CDR3: CASSYWGEGTEAFF; DNA: TGTGCCAGCAGTTACTGGGGGGAGGGGACTGAAGCTTTCTTT
D: .; J: TRBJ2-3; size: .; V: TRBV10-1; CDR3: CASTRPRDRCTDTQYF; DNA: TGCGCCAGCACCCGACCACGGGACCGGTGCACAGATACGCAGTATTTT
D: .; J: TRBJ2-1; size: .; V: TRBV4-2; CDR3: CASSQGNGEQFF; DNA: TGTGCCAGCAGCCAGGGCAATGGTGAGCAGTTCTTC
D: .; J: TRBJ1-1; size: .; V: TRBV5-5; CDR3: CASSPDPPGNTEAFF; DNA: TGTGCCAGCAGCCCGGACCCCCCCGGGAACACTGAAGCTTTCTTT
D: .; J: TRBJ2-5; size: .; V: TRBV6-1; CDR3: CASSFGTQETQYF; DNA: TGTGCCAGCAGTTTCGGGACCCAAGAGACCCAGTACTTC
D: .; J: TRBJ2-3; size: .; V: TRBV4-2; CDR3: CASSPKGTTDTQYF; DNA: TGTGCCAGCAGCCCAAAAGGGACCACAGATACGCAGTATTTT
D: .; J: TRBJ2-2; size: .; V: TRBV14; CDR3: CASSQVRGGELFF; DNA: TGTGCCAGCAGCCAAGTGAGAGGCGGGGAGCTGTTTTTT
D: .; J: TRBJ2-7; size: few; V: TRBV3-1/TRBV3-2; CDR3: CASSQDTLGGEQYF; DNA: TGTGCCAGCAGCCAAGACACCCTCGGTGGAGAGCAGTACTTC
D: .; J: TRBJ2-4; size: .; V: TRBV28; CDR3: CASSAGGGAPKNIQYF; DNA: TGTGCCAGCAGCGCCGGAGGGGGGGCCCCCAAAAACATTCAGTACTTC
D: .; J: TRBJ2-7; size: .; V: TRBV5-4; CDR3: CASSLGGLTSYEQYF; DNA: TGTGCCAGCAGCTTGGGAGGACTAACTTCCTACGAGCAGTACTTC
D: TRBD1; J: TRBJ1-6; size: .; V: TRBV4-1; CDR3: CASRTGGRSPLHF; DNA: TGCGCCAGCAGGACAGGGGGTCGGTCACCCCTCCACTTT
D: .; J: TRBJ2-1; size: medium-sized; V: TRBV9; CDR3: CASSVTTYNEQFF; DNA: TGTGCCAGCAGCGTGACTACATACAATGAGCAGTTCTTC
D: TRBD1; J: TRBJ1-2; size: once; V: TRBV4-3; CDR3: CASSRWGQDPSGGYTF; DNA: TGCGCCAGCAGCCGGTGGGGACAGGACCCATCGGGTGGCTACACCTTC
D: .; J: TRBJ1-2; size: medium-sized; V: TRBV7-2; CDR3: CASSSRDTSLGGYTF; DNA: TGTGCCAGCAGCTCCCGGGACACGAGTCTGGGAGGCTACACCTTC
D: TRBD2; J: TRBJ2-1; size: .; V: TRBV5-1; CDR3: CASSPGLPSSYNEQFF; DNA: TGCGCCAGCAGCCCGGGACTACCTAGCTCCTACAATGAGCAGTTCTTC
D: TRBD1; J: TRBJ1-2; size: .; V: TRBV7-8; CDR3: CASSLGFGQDYGYTF; DNA: TGTGCCAGCAGCTTAGGGTTTGGACAGGACTATGGCTACACCTTC
D: TRBD1; J: TRBJ2-7; size: .; V: TRBV7-8; CDR3: CASSSRDRVGNSVTYEQYF; DNA: TGTGCCAGCAGCTCACGGGACAGGGTGGGGAATAGCGTCACCTACGAGCAGTACTTC
D: .; J: TRBJ2-1; size: .; V: TRBV18; CDR3: CASSPSGTPTSPSYNEQFF; DNA: TGTGCCAGCTCACCAAGTGGGACCCCAACCTCCCCCTCCTACAATGAGCAGTTCTTC
D: TRBD1; J: TRBJ1-2; size: .; V: TRBV6-2/TRBV6-3; CDR3: CASSQTGEDGYTF; DNA: TGTGCCAGCAGTCAGACAGGGGAGGATGGCTACACCTTC
D: .; J: TRBJ1-1; size: .; V: TRBV6-5; CDR3: CASKISGGTTEAFF; DNA: TGTGCCAGCAAAATTTCGGGTGGGACCACTGAAGCTTTCTTT
D: .; J: TRBJ1-1; size: .; V: TRBV28; CDR3: CASSFRHRVTEAFF; DNA: TGTGCCAGCAGTTTTCGACATCGGGTAACTGAAGCTTTCTTT
D: .; J: TRBJ1-2; size: .; V: TRBV7-8; CDR3: CASKLRQRNDGRHGYTF; DNA: TGTGCCAGCAAGTTGCGGCAGAGAAACGACGGCCGACATGGCTACACCTTC
D: .; J: TRBJ1-4; size: .; V: TRBV5-1; CDR3: CASSLGGNEKLFF; DNA: TGCGCCAGCAGCTTAGGGGGGAATGAAAAACTGTTTTTT
D: .; J: TRBJ1-4; size: .; V: TRBV4-2; CDR3: CASSQEMDQYNEKLFF; DNA: TGTGCCAGCAGCCAAGAGATGGACCAGTATAATGAAAAACTGTTTTTT
D: .; J: TRBJ2-1; size: .; V: TRBV4-2; CDR3: CASSQEARGAHEQFF; DNA: TGTGCCAGCAGCCAAGAGGCGCGGGGTGCCCATGAGCAGTTCTTC
D: .; J: TRBJ1-1; size: once; V: TRBV12-3/TRBV12-4; CDR3: CASSLKGDTEAFF; DNA: TGTGCCAGCAGTTTAAAGGGCGACACTGAAGCTTTCTTT
D: TRBD2; J: TRBJ2-1; size: .; V: TRBV4-2; CDR3: CASSQDRGASGRKYNEQFF; DNA: TGTGCCAGCAGCCAAGATCGGGGGGCTAGCGGGAGAAAATACAATGAGCAGTTCTTC
D: .; J: TRBJ1-2; size: .; V: TRBV7-2; CDR3: CASSPAGTEANYGYTF; DNA: TGTGCCAGCAGCCCAGCGGGGACCGAAGCTAACTATGGCTACACCTTC
D: .; J: TRBJ2-7; size: .; V: TRBV27; CDR3: CASSHLGEQYF; DNA: TGTGCCAGCAGCCATCTAGGCGAGCAGTACTTC
D: .; J: TRBJ1-1; size: .; V: TRBV27; CDR3: CASSFWRQIKTEAFF; DNA: TGTGCCAGCAGTTTTTGGCGTCAAATCAAGACTGAAGCTTTCTTT
D: .; J: TRBJ2-3; size: .; V: TRBV6-5; CDR3: CASSPLAGSTDTQYF; DNA: TGTGCCAGCAGTCCCCTCGCGGGTTCCACAGATACGCAGTATTTT
D: .; J: TRBJ1-5; size: .; V: TRBV2; CDR3: CASSEVVQWQPQHF; DNA: TGTGCCAGCAGTGAAGTAGTCCAGTGGCAGCCCCAGCATTTT
D: .; J: TRBJ2-2; size: once; V: TRBV28; CDR3: CASTRGRFGELFF; DNA: TGTGCCAGCACTCGGGGAAGGTTCGGGGAGCTGTTTTTT
D: .; J: TRBJ2-1; size: .; V: TRBV3-1/TRBV3-2; CDR3: CASSQEVCRGNEQFF; DNA: TGTGCCAGCAGCCAAGAGGTGTGTAGGGGCAATGAGCAGTTCTTC
D: TRBD1; J: TRBJ1-2; size: few; V: TRBV5-1; CDR3: CASSSQGASYTF; DNA: TGCGCCAGCAGCTCACAGGGGGCGAGCTACACCTTC
D: .; J: TRBJ1-4; size: .; V: TRBV19; CDR3: CASSIRGNEKLFF; DNA: TGTGCCAGTAGTATTCGCGGAAATGAAAAACTGTTTTTT
D: .; J: TRBJ2-6; size: .; V: TRBV7-8; CDR3: CASSPYPAGANVLTF; DNA: TGTGCCAGCTCCCCCTACCCCGCTGGGGCCAACGTCCTGACTTTC
D: TRBD2; J: TRBJ2-7; size: .; V: TRBV7-7; CDR3: CASSPGVGLAGNKQYF; DNA: TGTGCCAGCAGCCCAGGGGTCGGACTAGCGGGGAATAAGCAGTACTTC
D: .; J: TRBJ2-3; size: .; V: TRBV3-1/TRBV3-2; CDR3: CASSRPTDTQYF; DNA: TGTGCCAGCAGCCGACCCACAGATACGCAGTATTTT
D: TRBD1; J: TRBJ1-2; size: few; V: TRBV5-6; CDR3: CASRGQGTYGYTF; DNA: TGTGCCAGCAGGGGACAGGGGACCTATGGCTACACCTTC
D: TRBD1; J: TRBJ1-1; size: .; V: TRBV5-1; CDR3: CASSSPPGTDFTEAFF; DNA: TGCGCCAGCAGCTCCCCGCCTGGGACAGATTTTACTGAAGCTTTCTTT
D: .; J: TRBJ1-1; size: .; V: TRBV6-2/TRBV6-3; CDR3: CASSGREAFF; DNA: TGTGCCAGCAGTGGACGTGAAGCTTTCTTT